The 32 T cell receptor beta chains below all came from one sample that was sequenced in a study of T cell responses to AZD1222 COVID-19 vaccine. Clones were read by immunoSEQ multiplex PCR, and TCRdb kept only the in-frame ones, dropping some. The sample contains 150,000 to 200,000 clones, around 92% of which appear only once. The material was peripheral blood, obtained on day 0 of AZD1222 vaccination. These receptors all stem from an adult in good health.

The table lists this clone with a count of one. The chain has TRBV30 and TRBJ1-2; D perhaps matches TRBD1 (6 bases). The ends were cut back, 3 bases at V and 6 bases at J, with 14 bases in the middle. CDR3 length: 13 residues. The germline V gene encodes CDR1 GTSNPN and CDR2 SVGIG (reference sequence). The CDR3 here is CAWSEGGPNGYTF. In nucleotides, the CDR3 is TGTGCCTGGAGCGAGGGGGGTCCCAATGGCTACACCTTC.

This clone appeared once. The chain has TRBV9 and TRBJ2-5; 7 bases map to TRBD1. Germline CDR1 and CDR2: SGDLS and YYNGEE. There are 14 residues in the CDR3. V shed 0 bases, J shed 3 bases, and the junction held 2 bases outside the gene matches. The CDR3 spells CASSVDRGEETQYF. The CDR3 DNA reads TGTGCCAGCAGCGTAGACAGGGGCGAAGAGACCCAGTACTTC.

The chain combines TRBV6-5 with TRBJ1-1, with no clear D. CDR1 and CDR2 (germline): MNHEY, SVGAGI. V lost 5 bases, J lost 2 bases, and 9 bases lay in between. The CDR3 loop spans 13 amino acids. The CDR3, as DNA: TGTGCCAGCAGTCGCGACTACAACACTGAAGCTTTCTTT. Its protein is CASSRDYNTEAFF.

The gene calls are TRBV7-8 and TRBJ1-5; 10 bases line up with TRBD1. The CDR3 totals 18 residues. Germline V CDR1 and CDR2: SGHVS, FQNEAQ. Losses at the gene ends were 4 bases for V and 2 bases for J; bases not matched to a gene: 11. CDR3 sequence (DNA): TGTGCCAGCAGCTCAAGCCGAACCGGGACAGGGGGCAATCAGCCCCAGCATTTT. This translates into CASSSSRTGTGGNQPQHF.

The V call is TRBV5-1, the J call TRBJ2-7, with 10 bases lining up with TRBD1. The V gene end was trimmed by 2 bases and the J gene end by 2 bases; junction bases not matched to a gene: 13. This CDR3 spans 18 amino acids. The V gene's germline CDR1 is SGHRS and CDR2 YFSETQ. The CDR3 loop reads CASSFSLTLTGGTYEQYF. The CDR3 DNA reads TGCGCCAGCAGCTTCTCTCTCACCTTGACAGGGGGCACCTACGAGCAGTACTTC. The whole variable domain, remainder taken from reference TRBV5-1 and TRBJ2-7, is KAGVTQTPRYLIKTRGQQVTLSCSPISGHRSVSWYQQTPGQGLQFLFEYFSETQRNKGNFPGRFSGRQFSNSRSEMNVSTLELGDSALYLCASSFSLTLTGGTYEQYFGPGTRLTVT.

The chain carries TRBV5-1 and TRBJ2-7, with 8 bases identical to TRBD2. Looked up from germline, CDR1 is SGHRS and CDR2 is YFSETQ. The CDR3 has 14 amino acids. V shed 9 bases and J 5 bases; nucleotides not matched to a gene: 13. In DNA, the CDR3 is TGCGCCACCCAACCGGGGGGGCTCTCTAACGAGCAGTACTTC. It codes for CATQPGGLSNEQYF.

This clone was seen only once. CDR3 nucleotides: TGTGCCAGCAGCCAAGAAAGGAGCGGCGTACAGACCCAGTACTTC. It encodes CASSQERSGVQTQYF. The chain recombines TRBV4-2 with TRBJ2-5; possible D gene TRBD2, 5 bases. V was trimmed by 0 bases and J by 6 bases, leaving 14 bases between them. CDR3 size: 15 residues. The germline CDR1 and CDR2 sequences are LGHNA and YNFKEQ.

CDR3 nucleotide sequence: TGTGCCAGCAGCTTAACTAGCGGAGCCCAAGAGACCCAGTACTTC. Its protein is CASSLTSGAQETQYF. The chain has TRBV11-3 and TRBJ2-5; TRBD2 aligns across 8 bases. In germline, CDR1 is SGHNT, CDR2 YENEEA. The CDR3 extends over 15 amino acids. V was clipped by 2 bases and J by 1 base; unmatched bases: 3.

This chain links TRBV28 with TRBJ2-7; D not resolved. This CDR3 is 12 amino acids long. V gave up 3 bases and J gave up 6 bases, with 9 bases separating them. Germline assignment: CDR1 MDHEN and CDR2 SYDVKM. In DNA form, the CDR3 reads TGTGCCAGCAGTTTTCTGAGAAGCGAGCAGTACTTC. Protein: CASSFLRSEQYF. The full variable domain, in which reference TRBV28 and TRBJ2-7 provide the parts outside the CDR3, is DVKVTQSSRYLVKRTGEKVFLECVQDMDHENMFWYRQDPGLGLRLIYFSYDVKMKEKGDIPEGYSVSREKKERFSLILESASTNQTSMYLCASSFLRSEQYFGPGTRLTVT.

CDR3 region: CATLDRNTYEQYF. In DNA, the CDR3 is TGTGCCACCTTAGACAGGAATACCTACGAGCAGTACTTC. This chain uses TRBV28 with TRBJ2-7, with D perhaps TRBD1 (6 bases). CDR1 and CDR2 from the germline V gene are MDHEN and SYDVKM. Trimming took off 10 bases at V and 2 bases at J, with 15 bases between the two ends. The CDR3 length is 13 residues.

V is TRBV28 and J is TRBJ1-3, with 7 bases matching TRBD1. The CDR3 is 15 residues long. Germline V lookup: CDR1 MDHEN, CDR2 SYDVKM. The V gene end was trimmed by 5 bases and the J gene end by 0 bases; junction bases not matched to a gene: 4. The CDR3 nucleotides read TGTGCCAGCAGTCCACAGGGGCCCTCTGGAAACACCATATATTTT. This translates into CASSPQGPSGNTIYF.

The rearrangement uses TRBV18 and TRBJ1-1, with D hard to call. Germline V CDR1 and CDR2: KGHSH, LQKENI. The CDR3 totals 13 residues. V was cut by 5 bases and J by 1 base, with 8 bases left in between. The CDR3 loop is CASSSGTNTEAFF. CDR3 nucleotide sequence: TGTGCCAGCTCAAGCGGAACGAACACTGAAGCTTTCTTT.

The V and J genes are TRBV27 and TRBJ2-3; 10 bases align to TRBD2. The V gene end was trimmed by 2 bases and the J gene end by 4 bases; junction bases not matched to a gene: 9. The CDR3 runs 17 residues. In germline, CDR1 is MNHEY, CDR2 SMNVEV (reference sequence). The CDR3 is CASSLTTAGGPADTQYF. CDR3 sequence (DNA): TGTGCCAGCAGTTTAACAACAGCGGGAGGGCCCGCAGATACGCAGTATTTT.

This clone occurred once. The chain couples TRBV5-8 to TRBJ2-7; possibly TRBD1 or TRBD2 for D (5 bases each). Germline V CDR1 and CDR2: SGHTS, YDEGEE. This CDR3 spans 12 amino acids. V lost 3 bases and J 6 bases, leaving 10 bases between the germline ends. CDR3: CASSWGWGEQYF. The CDR3 nucleotides are TGTGCCAGCAGCTGGGGGTGGGGCGAGCAGTACTTC.

V usage is TRBV2 and J usage is TRBJ2-2, with TRBD2 as a possible D gene (5 bases). There are 14 residues in the CDR3. CDR1 is SNHLY and CDR2 is FYNNEI in the germline V gene. V lost 4 bases, J lost 8 bases, and 14 bases lay in between. CDR3 nucleotides: TGTGCCAGCAGTGCCCACGAGGGAACGGGGGAGCTGTTTTTT. Its translation is CASSAHEGTGELFF.

The chain employs TRBV5-1 and TRBJ2-2; 11 bases align to TRBD2. CDR3 length: 15 residues. Trimming at V came to 4 bases and at J to 6 bases, leaving 5 bases not matched to a gene. CDR1 is SGHRS and CDR2 is YFSETQ in the germline V gene. The CDR3 sequence: CASSELAGESGELFF. DNA for the CDR3: TGCGCCAGCAGCGAACTAGCGGGAGAGTCCGGGGAGCTGTTTTTT.

This clone was recorded only once. V is TRBV3-1 (or the pseudogene TRBV3-2) and J is TRBJ2-1; 10 bases are a match to TRBD2. The V and J ends lost 2 bases and 9 bases, in that order; junction bases with no gene match: 7. The CDR3 runs to 15 residues. CDR1 is LGHDT, CDR2 YNNKEL, per germline (reference sequence). CDR3 DNA sequence: TGTGCCAGCAGCCAATCTAGCGGGGGCCCGAGTGAGCAGTTCTTC. This codes for CASSQSSGGPSEQFF.

In its sample, this clone was seen once. The chain couples TRBV7-8 to TRBJ1-5; maybe TRBD1 (5 bases). Deletions cut 5 bases from V and 0 bases from J, with 8 bases between. The CDR3 loop spans 14 amino acids. Germline lookup yields CDR1 SGHVS and CDR2 FQNEAQ. The CDR3 region has the DNA TGTGCCAGCAGCCCTGACAGTAGCAATCAGCCCCAGCATTTT. Translated, it gives CASSPDSSNQPQHF.

This chain connects TRBV5-1 to TRBJ2-5, with TRBD1 identical over 8 bases. CDR1 is SGHRS, CDR2 YFSETQ, per germline. The CDR3 loop spans 14 amino acids. Germline trimming cut 6 bases from V and 4 bases from J; bases unmatched to any gene: 8. The CDR3 here is CASNPGTGGETQYF. CDR3 DNA sequence: TGCGCCAGCAACCCCGGGACAGGTGGAGAGACCCAGTACTTC.

CDR3 in DNA: TGCAGTGCTAGTTGGGCAGGTGGGGATGGGACCCAGTACTTC. Protein product: CSASWAGGDGTQYF. This chain connects TRBV20-1 to TRBJ2-5; D is undetermined. Germline V gene sequence: CDR1 DFQATT, CDR2 SNEGSKA (reference sequence). The CDR3 loop spans 14 amino acids. Trimming cost V 3 bases and J 7 bases, with 18 bases left between them.

The chain is built from TRBV2 and TRBJ1-5; TRBD1 agrees at 10 bases. The CDR3 sequence is 14 residues long. CDR1 is SNHLY and CDR2 is FYNNEI in the germline V gene. Germline trimming cut 7 bases from V and 7 bases from J; bases unmatched to any gene: 7. The CDR3 protein is CASTMDRGWQPQHF. In DNA form, the CDR3 reads TGTGCCAGCACCATGGACAGGGGGTGGCAGCCCCAGCATTTT.

The genes are TRBV6-5 and TRBJ1-2; the D gene is possibly TRBD1 (6 bases). This CDR3 comprises 13 residues. V was clipped by 0 bases and J by 8 bases, with 10 bases between them. Germline V CDR1 and CDR2: MNHEY, SVGAGI. The CDR3 DNA reads TGTGCCAGCAGTTACTCCCTAGGGGGAGGCTACACCTTC. It specifies CASSYSLGGGYTF.

The rearrangement joins TRBV30 to TRBJ2-5; TRBD2 agrees at 7 bases. The CDR3 extends over 13 amino acids. V lost 0 bases and J lost 7; bases outside the gene matches: 5. Germline V lookup: CDR1 GTSNPN, CDR2 SVGIG (reference sequence). The CDR3 here is CAWSVVAGSTQYF. The CDR3 region has the DNA TGTGCCTGGAGTGTGGTAGCGGGTTCGACCCAGTACTTC.

The V gene is TRBV28, the J gene TRBJ2-7; maybe TRBD1 (5 bases). Trimming took off 7 bases at V and 2 bases at J, with 15 bases between the two ends. CDR3 size: 14 residues. Germline CDR1 is MDHEN and CDR2 is SYDVKM. Here the CDR3 reads CASTNEGVAYEQYF. The DNA of the CDR3 is TGTGCCAGCACCAACGAAGGGGTGGCCTACGAGCAGTACTTC. Full variable domain (missing parts from reference TRBV28 and TRBJ2-7): DVKVTQSSRYLVKRTGEKVFLECVQDMDHENMFWYRQDPGLGLRLIYFSYDVKMKEKGDIPEGYSVSREKKERFSLILESASTNQTSMYLCASTNEGVAYEQYFGPGTRLTVT.

This clone was seen only once. The rearrangement joins TRBV7-9 to TRBJ1-2, with a weak D call TRBD1 (5 bases). This CDR3 is built from 18 residues. The germline gives CDR1 SEHNR, CDR2 FQNEAQ (reference sequence). V was pared by 5 bases and J by 2 bases, with 24 bases between. CDR3 amino acids: CASSPRGYGEKGNYGYTF. In DNA form, the CDR3 reads TGTGCCAGCAGCCCGAGAGGCTACGGTGAGAAGGGGAACTATGGCTACACCTTC.

In its sample, this clone was seen a few times. The chain joins TRBV28 to TRBJ1-1, with D perhaps matching TRBD1 (5 bases). Germline CDR1 is MDHEN and CDR2 is SYDVKM. The CDR3 extends over 15 amino acids. V gave up 3 bases and J gave up 5 bases, with 16 bases separating them. CDR3 sequence reads: CASSFYGTQRTEAFF. Written as DNA, the CDR3 is TGTGCCAGCAGTTTTTATGGGACCCAGAGGACTGAAGCTTTCTTT. Filled out from reference TRBV28 and TRBJ1-1, the complete variable domain reads DVKVTQSSRYLVKRTGEKVFLECVQDMDHENMFWYRQDPGLGLRLIYFSYDVKMKEKGDIPEGYSVSREKKERFSLILESASTNQTSMYLCASSFYGTQRTEAFFGQGTRLTVV.

The chain is built from TRBV13 and TRBJ1-2; D gene uncertain. Trimming took 2 bases from V and 7 from J, leaving 8 bases between them. This CDR3 has 12 amino acids. Germline CDR1 is PRHDT and CDR2 is FYEKMQ (reference sequence). The CDR3 is CASSLRVRGYTF. The CDR3 DNA reads as TGTGCCAGCAGCTTACGGGTACGTGGCTACACCTTC.

The CDR3 here is CASSQDRASGANVLTF. The CDR3 region has the DNA TGCGCCAGCAGCCAGGATCGGGCCTCTGGGGCCAACGTCCTGACTTTC. The chain couples TRBV4-3 to TRBJ2-6; D is ambiguous. The CDR3 is 16 residues long. V dropped 3 bases and J dropped 0 bases, with 9 bases sitting between them. The germline gives CDR1 LGHNA, CDR2 YSLEER.

This clone has just one count. Mismatch with germline at one junction end may stem from a read error. The chain links TRBV28 to TRBJ2-5; D ambiguous. This CDR3 region has 14 residues. CDR1 and CDR2 from the germline V gene are MDHEN and SYDVKM. The CDR3 loop reads CASSLRPPQQTQYF. The CDR3 DNA follows: TGTGCCAGCAGTTTACGGCCCCCCCAACAGACCCAGTACTTC. The full variable domain, with the rest looked up from reference TRBV28 and TRBJ2-5, is DVKVTQSSRYLVKRTGEKVFLECVQDMDHENMFWYRQDPGLGLRLIYFSYDVKMKEKGDIPEGYSVSREKKERFSLILESASTNQTSMYLCASSLRPPQQTQYFGPGTRLLVL.

The rearrangement joins TRBV27 to TRBJ1-6; 7 positions match TRBD1. The germline V gene encodes CDR1 MNHEY and CDR2 SMNVEV (reference sequence). The CDR3 runs to 14 residues. V dropped 5 bases and J dropped 6; count of bases not matched to a gene: 4. Written as DNA, the CDR3 is TGTGCCAGCAGTACGGGACAGCCTAATTCACCCCTCCACTTT. Its protein is CASSTGQPNSPLHF.

The chain recombines TRBV16 with TRBJ2-1; D ambiguous. Germline V gene data show CDR1 as KGHSY and CDR2 as FQNENV. Deletions cut 7 bases from V and 8 bases from J, with 18 bases between. The CDR3 extends over 14 amino acids. In nucleotides, the CDR3 is TGTGCCAGCACCGGGTCCGGGTTTGGAGATGAGCAGTTCTTC. Protein: CASTGSGFGDEQFF.

This clone was seen more than once but under ten times. The chain is built from TRBV30 and TRBJ1-2; a possible D gene is TRBD1 (5 bases). The germline V and J ends were trimmed by 2 bases and 3 bases, with 7 bases remaining between them. The CDR3 consists of 12 residues. Germline V gene lookup returns CDR1 GTSNPN and CDR2 SVGIG (reference sequence). CDR3 in amino acids: CAWSRGDYGYTF. For the CDR3, the DNA is TGTGCCTGGAGTCGGGGGGACTATGGCTACACCTTC.